This T cell receptor beta chain was documented in a study of blood T cell repertoires in COVID-19. Participants came from around 25 US areas, aged roughly 18 to 95 years. Only in-frame clones appear in the TCRdb table, and some are missing; sequencing was by immunoSEQ multiplex PCR. The sample consists of 250,000 or so clones, about 85% of them appearing once. The CDR3 loop spans 14 amino acids. Looked up from germline, CDR1 is SNHLY and CDR2 is FYNNEI. V shed 6 bases and J 2 bases; nucleotides not matched to a gene: 5. The sequence was obtained from a man between 25 and 39 years old who had recovered from COVID-19. This sequence joins TRBV2 and TRBJ1-2; 8 nucleotides align to TRBD1. Sequencing was done on a sample of PBMCs or T cells enriched from blood (not recorded which). In nucleotides, the CDR3 is TGTGCCAGCAGCTCAGACAGGGGAAACTATGGCTACACCTTC. Amino acid sequence: CASSSDRGNYGYTF.